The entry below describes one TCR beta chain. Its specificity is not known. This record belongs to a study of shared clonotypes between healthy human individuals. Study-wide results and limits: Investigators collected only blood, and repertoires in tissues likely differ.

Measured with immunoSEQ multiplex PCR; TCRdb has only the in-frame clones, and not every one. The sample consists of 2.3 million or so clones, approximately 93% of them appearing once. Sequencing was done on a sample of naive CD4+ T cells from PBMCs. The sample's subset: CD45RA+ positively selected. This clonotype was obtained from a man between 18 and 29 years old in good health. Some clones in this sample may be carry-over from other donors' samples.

The CDR3 DNA sequence: TGTGCCAGCAGACTAGCGGAGCCCTCCTACGAGCAGTACTTC. It specifies CASRLAEPSYEQYF. The rearrangement links TRBV6-1 to TRBJ2-7; 8 bases align to TRBD2. The V gene's germline CDR1 is MNHNS and CDR2 SASEGT. The CDR3 runs to 14 residues. Trimming took 6 bases from V and 0 from J; bases not matched to a gene: 4.